This entry describes one TCR delta chain. This likely stems from a read error, as it lies one base from a far larger clone. This specimen includes other DNA sequences encoding the same CDR3. This specimen belongs to a study of gamma-delta T cells after stem cell transplantation. The germline V gene has CDR1 GEAIGNYY and CDR2 EKD. The CDR3 length is 17 residues. TCRdb re-processed the RT-PCR reads using CATT. The sample carries over 2,500 delta-chain clones, 2.9% recorded once. Sequenced input: gamma-delta T cells. The receptor was isolated from a human donor. It is not recorded whose cells these are; they may come from a transplant donor. The chain combines TRDV2 with TRDJ1, with 9 bases matching TRDD3. CDR3 amino acids: CACDQSYWGTHTDKLIF. CDR3 DNA sequence: TGTGCCTGTGACCAAAGTTACTGGGGGACACACACCGACAAACTCATCTTT.